The T cell receptor beta chain under discussion was sequenced for a study of radiotherapy plus CTLA-4 blockade in lung cancer. Study-wide background: Disease control was present in around a third of patients, and objective responses in under 20%. Study-wide points: Tumor-derived TCR clones expanded in blood after radiotherapy plus ipilimumab.

Patients had chemo-refractory metastatic non-small-cell lung cancer and received focal radiation plus CTLA-4 blockade that used ipilimumab. The table came from immunoSEQ multiplex PCR; TCRdb's copy has only in-frame clones and leaves some out. The sample shows around 44,000 clones, roughly three quarters of them seen only once. CDR1 is SGHTA, CDR2 FQGNSA, per germline. Trimming at V came to 2 bases and at J to 5 bases, leaving 6 bases not matched to a gene. The CDR3 is made up of 16 amino acids. Regarding this clone: What it binds is not known.

The rearrangement uses TRBV7-2 and TRBJ1-6; 7 nucleotides agree with TRBD1. Sequencing used peripheral blood, obtained from a patient treated with radiotherapy plus ipilimumab. The sequence was collected from a human donor with non-small cell lung cancer whose response to radiotherapy plus ipilimumab could not be evaluated. DNA for the CDR3: TGTGCCAGCAGCTTATCCCCGGGACAGAATAATTCACCCCTCCACTTT. This translates into CASSLSPGQNNSPLHF.